The 26 T cell receptor beta chains reported below all come from one sample, sequenced in a study of blood T cell repertoires in COVID-19. Using immunoSEQ multiplex PCR, the repertoire was profiled, and TCRdb retains in-frame clones only, with some absent. The sample includes some 120,000 clones, about four fifths of them seen just once. Sequenced input: peripheral blood. These TCRs come from a human donor in a cohort sampled during active COVID-19.

The DNA of the CDR3 is TGTGCCAGCAGCCCCACAACGGGAACCTATGGCTACACCTTC. Protein sequence: CASSPTTGTYGYTF. This chain joins TRBV11-3 and TRBJ1-2, with D unclear. Germline V gene data show CDR1 as SGHNT and CDR2 as YENEEA. Trimming stripped 5 bases from V and 4 bases from J, with 14 bases between. The CDR3 totals 14 residues.

The rearrangement joins TRBV5-1 to TRBJ2-3, with a weak D call TRBD2 (6 bases). With 4 bases removed from V and 4 bases from J, the gap between germline ends came to 10 bases. From germline, CDR1 is SGHRS and CDR2 YFSETQ. CDR3 size: 13 residues. The CDR3, as DNA: TGCGCCAGCAGCGGGGGAGGCCCAGATACGCAGTATTTT. It specifies CASSGGGPDTQYF.

This chain joins TRBV30 and TRBJ1-1, with 7 bases that match TRBD1. Germline CDR1 reads GTSNPN; CDR2 reads SVGIG (reference sequence). Trimming took 3 bases from V and 9 from J; bases not matched to a gene: 4. The CDR3 totals 11 residues. The CDR3 is CAWRTGEQAFF. DNA of the CDR3: TGTGCCTGGAGAACAGGGGAACAAGCTTTCTTT.

The chain links TRBV11-3 to TRBJ2-5, with D possibly matching TRBD2 (5 bases). Germline V gives CDR1 SGHNT, CDR2 YENEEA. Trimming took off 1 base at V and 1 base at J, with 7 bases between the two ends. The CDR3 extends over 14 amino acids. The CDR3 loop is CASSLVGGQETQYF. CDR3 bases: TGTGCCAGCAGCTTAGTTGGAGGCCAAGAGACCCAGTACTTC.

This clone was observed a few times. This chain connects TRBV24-1 to TRBJ2-7; no clear D gene. The germline V gene has CDR1 KGHDR and CDR2 SFDVKD. V dropped 4 bases and J dropped 6 bases, with 12 bases sitting between them. The CDR3 loop spans 13 amino acids. DNA for the CDR3: TGTGCCACCAGTGAGTGGGCTCTCGGCGAGCAGTACTTC. It encodes CATSEWALGEQYF.

V usage is TRBV6-5 and J usage is TRBJ1-5; D ambiguous. This CDR3 has 13 residues. V was cut by 6 bases and J by 9 bases, with 15 bases left in between. Germline-derived CDR1 and CDR2 are MNHEY and SVGAGI. CDR3 coding DNA: TGTGCCAGCAGCCGGGATCTCCAGACGCCCCAGCATTTT. This encodes CASSRDLQTPQHF.

There are a few counts of this clone. V usage is TRBV9 and J usage is TRBJ2-3, with D perhaps matching TRBD1 (6 bases). The germline V and J ends were trimmed by 4 bases and 5 bases, with 11 bases remaining between them. Germline assignment: CDR1 SGDLS and CDR2 YYNGEE. The CDR3 is 13 amino acids. The CDR3 bases are TGTGCCAGCAGCCCCCAAGGGGGAGATACGCAGTATTTT. Its protein product is CASSPQGGDTQYF. Complete variable domain (other parts from reference TRBV9 and TRBJ2-3): DSGVTQTPKHLITATGQRVTLRCSPRSGDLSVYWYQQSLDQGLQFLIQYYNGEERAKGNILERFSAQQFPDLHSELNLSSLELGDSALYFCASSPQGGDTQYFGPGTRLTVL.

This chain connects TRBV19 to TRBJ1-5; 10 bases are shared with TRBD1. Germline V gives CDR1 LNHDA, CDR2 SQIVND (reference sequence). J lost 5 bases, V lost 4 bases, and 8 bases had no gene match. The CDR3 totals 16 residues. The CDR3 loop is CASSTLDRGRDQPQHF. DNA for the CDR3: TGTGCCAGTAGTACCCTCGACAGGGGGCGTGATCAGCCCCAGCATTTT. Looking up the rest from reference TRBV19 and TRBJ1-5 gives the full variable domain: DGGITQSPKYLFRKEGQNVTLSCEQNLNHDAMYWYRQDPGQGLRLIYYSQIVNDFQKGDIAEGYSVSREKKESFPLTVTSAQKNPTAFYLCASSTLDRGRDQPQHFGDGTRLSIL.

The chain has TRBV6-2 or TRBV6-3 and TRBJ2-2; 9 bases are a match to TRBD1. Losses at the gene ends were 4 bases for V and 0 bases for J; bases not matched to a gene: 9. The CDR3 is 18 residues long. Per the germline V gene, CDR1 is MNHEY and CDR2 is SVGEGT. CDR3 residues: CASSSLPGQGANTGELFF. DNA of the CDR3: TGTGCCAGCAGTTCCCTACCGGGACAGGGTGCGAACACCGGGGAGCTGTTTTTT.

The V gene is TRBV9, the J gene TRBJ1-2, with D possibly matching TRBD1 (6 bases). CDR3 length: 15 residues. Germline CDR1 SGDLS, CDR2 YYNGEE. The V end lost 4 bases, the J end lost 4 bases, and 17 bases lay between the germline ends. The CDR3, as DNA: TGTGCCAGCAGCCCGATGATAGGGGGGGGCTATGGCTACACCTTC. Its protein is CASSPMIGGGYGYTF.

V is TRBV11-2 and J is TRBJ1-2; D gene ambiguous. V lost 5 bases and J lost 4, with 17 bases in between. Germline V gene data show CDR1 as SGHAT and CDR2 as FQNNGV. This CDR3 region has 15 residues. In DNA form, the CDR3 reads TGTGCCAGCAGCCCCGACCCGGGGTTGGTCTATGGCTACACCTTC. Protein product: CASSPDPGLVYGYTF.

CDR3 bases: TGTGCCAGCAGTGATGGGCCGCGTGAGGAGCAGTACTTC. Amino acid sequence: CASSDGPREEQYF. The rearrangement joins TRBV28 to TRBJ2-7, with unresolved D. The germline V and J ends were trimmed by 5 bases and 7 bases, with 15 bases remaining between them. The CDR3 extends over 13 amino acids. Germline V CDR1 and CDR2: MDHEN, SYDVKM.

The V gene is TRBV2, the J gene TRBJ1-6, with D unclear. The CDR3 has 13 residues. Trimming cost V 6 bases and J 8 bases, with 11 bases left between them. The germline CDR1 and CDR2 sequences are SNHLY and FYNNEI. CDR3 residues: CASRTSGDSPLHF. The CDR3 nucleotides are TGTGCCAGCAGGACGTCTGGAGATTCACCCCTCCACTTT. Using reference TRBV2 and TRBJ1-6 for the parts outside the CDR3, the full variable domain is EPEVTQTPSHQVTQMGQEVILRCVPISNHLYFYWYRQILGQKVEFLVSFYNNEISEKSEIFDDQFSVERPDGSNFTLKIRSTKLEDSAMYFCASRTSGDSPLHFGNGTRLTVT.

The chain is built from TRBV4-2 and TRBJ1-1, with D tentatively TRBD1 (5 bases). V lost 1 base and J lost 8, with 17 bases in between. CDR1 is LGHNA, CDR2 YNFKEQ, per germline. The CDR3 totals 15 residues. The CDR3 is CASSQVGRVAVEAFF. Written as DNA, the CDR3 is TGTGCCAGCAGCCAAGTAGGCAGGGTGGCGGTGGAAGCTTTCTTT.

The gene calls are TRBV7-2 and TRBJ2-2, with D maybe TRBD1 (5 bases). The CDR3 totals 13 residues. The V gene lost 3 bases and the J gene lost 5 bases, with 7 bases spanning the gap. The germline V gene has CDR1 SGHTA and CDR2 FQGNSA. This CDR3 is CASSFRQTGELFF. The CDR3 DNA reads TGTGCCAGCAGCTTTCGACAGACCGGGGAGCTGTTTTTT.

V gene TRBV7-9 combines with J gene TRBJ2-5; 7 bases map to TRBD2. The junction had 11 bases not matched to a gene; V was cut back by 8 bases and J by 5 bases. Germline values: CDR1 SEHNR, CDR2 FQNEAQ (reference sequence). CDR3 length: 14 residues. This CDR3 is CASSQGSAGETQYF. The CDR3 nucleotides are TGTGCCAGCTCCCAAGGGTCAGCGGGGGAGACCCAGTACTTC.

The chain recombines TRBV11-2 with TRBJ1-1; TRBD1 aligns across 7 bases. V dropped 6 bases and J dropped 1; count of bases not matched to a gene: 8. Germline values: CDR1 SGHAT, CDR2 FQNNGV. There are 15 residues in the CDR3. CDR3 region: CASRTSGQKNTEAFF. The CDR3 coding sequence is TGTGCCAGCAGAACCTCGGGACAGAAGAACACTGAAGCTTTCTTT.

V usage is TRBV15 and J usage is TRBJ2-7; D is uncertain. With 4 bases removed from V and 3 bases from J, the gap between germline ends came to 10 bases. Germline V lookup: CDR1 LNHNV, CDR2 YYDKDF (reference sequence). The length of the CDR3 is 13 residues. The CDR3 sequence: CATSIDPRYEQYF. The CDR3 nucleotides are TGTGCCACCAGCATCGATCCGCGCTACGAGCAGTACTTC.

The V and J genes are TRBV11-2 and TRBJ2-2, with D perhaps TRBD2 (5 bases). The germline CDR1 and CDR2 sequences are SGHAT and FQNNGV. This CDR3 is 14 amino acids long. V was clipped by 1 base and J by 5 bases, with 8 bases between them. Written as DNA, the CDR3 is TGTGCCAGCAGCTTAGCCGAGCGGACCGGGGAGCTGTTTTTT. It specifies CASSLAERTGELFF.

This clone appeared a single time. The V gene is TRBV18, the J gene TRBJ2-5, with 10 bases aligning to TRBD2. The germline CDR1 and CDR2 sequences are KGHSH and LQKENI. The trim removed 2 bases at V and 6 bases at J, leaving 18 bases unmatched. CDR3 length: 19 residues. Written as DNA, the CDR3 is TGTGCCAGCTCACCATCGTTTGGGCTAGCGGGAGAGACTCGGAAGACCCAGTACTTC. Translated, it gives CASSPSFGLAGETRKTQYF.

The chain uses TRBV30 and TRBJ1-5; D is perhaps TRBD1 (6 bases). V shed 3 bases and J shed 3 bases, with 9 bases lying between them. CDR1 is GTSNPN, CDR2 SVGIG, per germline (reference sequence). This CDR3 comprises 13 residues. CDR3 sequence: CAWSRGDNQPQHF. The DNA of the CDR3 is TGTGCCTGGAGCAGGGGCGACAATCAGCCCCAGCATTTT.

The chain employs TRBV7-3 and TRBJ1-1, with TRBD1 as a possible D gene (5 bases). The germline CDR1 and CDR2 sequences are SGHTA and FQGTGA. Trimming took 6 bases from V and 1 from J, leaving 12 bases between them. The CDR3 contains 14 residues. In DNA, the CDR3 is TGTGCCAGCAGTCAAGGGGTCCGGAACACTGAAGCTTTCTTT. Translation gives CASSQGVRNTEAFF.

V usage is TRBV19 and J usage is TRBJ2-1; D perhaps matches TRBD2 (5 bases). This CDR3 comprises 17 residues. CDR1 and CDR2 from the germline V gene are LNHDA and SQIVND (reference sequence). With 3 bases removed from V and 0 bases from J, the gap between germline ends came to 15 bases. In nucleotides, the CDR3 is TGTGCCAGTAGTATGACGGGCGGGCTTGTCTCCTACAATGAGCAGTTCTTC. Translated: CASSMTGGLVSYNEQFF.

The V gene is TRBV7-8, the J gene TRBJ2-2, with 15 bases fitting TRBD2. CDR1 and CDR2 (germline): SGHVS, FQNEAQ. The CDR3 loop spans 18 amino acids. J lost 5 bases, V lost 1 base, and 5 bases had no gene match. The CDR3: CASSLGTSGRAWTGELFF. In DNA, the CDR3 is TGTGCCAGCAGCTTAGGGACTAGCGGGAGGGCCTGGACCGGGGAGCTGTTTTTT.

With respect to this clone: This CDR3 is also generated by other DNA sequences in the sample. Here the CDR3 reads CAWSVQGNTEAFF. The CDR3 DNA is TGTGCCTGGAGTGTCCAGGGGAACACTGAAGCTTTCTTT. V and J are TRBV30 and TRBJ1-1; possible D gene TRBD1, 5 bases. The germline V gene has CDR1 GTSNPN and CDR2 SVGIG (reference sequence). CDR3 length: 13 amino acids. Trimming cost V 0 bases and J 1 base, with 6 bases left between them.

V is TRBV18 and J is TRBJ2-3, with no clear D. The germline V gene has CDR1 KGHSH and CDR2 LQKENI. V shed 4 bases and J shed 2 bases, with 4 bases lying between them. The CDR3 is made up of 12 amino acids. This CDR3 reads CASSQYTDTQYF. CDR3 DNA sequence: TGTGCCAGCTCACAATACACAGATACGCAGTATTTT.